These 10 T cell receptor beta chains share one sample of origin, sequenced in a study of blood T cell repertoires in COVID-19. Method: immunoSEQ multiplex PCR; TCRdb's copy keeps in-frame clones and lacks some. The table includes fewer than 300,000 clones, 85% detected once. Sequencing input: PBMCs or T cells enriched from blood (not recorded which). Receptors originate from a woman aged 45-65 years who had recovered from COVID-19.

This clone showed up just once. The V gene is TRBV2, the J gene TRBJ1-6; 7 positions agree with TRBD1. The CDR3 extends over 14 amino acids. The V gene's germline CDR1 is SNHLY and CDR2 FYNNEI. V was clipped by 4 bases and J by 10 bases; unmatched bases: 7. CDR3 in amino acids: CASSATGMGSPLHF. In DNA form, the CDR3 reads TGTGCCAGCAGTGCGACAGGGATGGGCTCACCCCTCCACTTT.

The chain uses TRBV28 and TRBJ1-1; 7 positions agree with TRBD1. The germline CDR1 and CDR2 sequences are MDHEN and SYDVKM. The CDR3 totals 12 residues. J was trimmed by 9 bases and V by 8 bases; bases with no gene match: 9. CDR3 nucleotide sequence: TGTGCCAGCCGGGACAGCGCGTTAAAAGCTTTCTTT. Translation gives CASRDSALKAFF.

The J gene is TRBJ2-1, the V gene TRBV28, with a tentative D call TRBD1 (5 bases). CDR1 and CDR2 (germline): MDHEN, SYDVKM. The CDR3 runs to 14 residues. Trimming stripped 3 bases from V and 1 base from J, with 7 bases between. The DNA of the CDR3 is TGTGCCAGCAGTTTGCAGGGTTCCTACAATGAGCAGTTCTTC. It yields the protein CASSLQGSYNEQFF.

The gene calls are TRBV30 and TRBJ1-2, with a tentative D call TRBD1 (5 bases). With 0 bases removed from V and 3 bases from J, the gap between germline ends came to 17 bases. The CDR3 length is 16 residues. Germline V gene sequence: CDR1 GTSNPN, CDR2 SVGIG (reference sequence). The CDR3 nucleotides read TGTGCCTGGAGTGTAAGACGTGGGGCTCGGGACTATGGCTACACCTTC. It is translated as CAWSVRRGARDYGYTF.

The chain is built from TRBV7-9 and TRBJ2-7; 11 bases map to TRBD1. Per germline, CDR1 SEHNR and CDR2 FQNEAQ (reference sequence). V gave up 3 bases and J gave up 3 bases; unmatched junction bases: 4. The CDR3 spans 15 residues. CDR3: CASSFGTGGSYEQYF. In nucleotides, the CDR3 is TGTGCCAGCAGCTTCGGGACAGGGGGGAGCTACGAGCAGTACTTC.

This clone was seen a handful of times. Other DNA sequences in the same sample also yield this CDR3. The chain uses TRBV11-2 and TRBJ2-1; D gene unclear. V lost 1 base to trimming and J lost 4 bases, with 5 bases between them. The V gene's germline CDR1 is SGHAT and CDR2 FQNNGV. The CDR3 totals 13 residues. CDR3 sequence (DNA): TGTGCCAGCAGCTTAGGCGCTTACAATGAGCAGTTCTTC. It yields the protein CASSLGAYNEQFF. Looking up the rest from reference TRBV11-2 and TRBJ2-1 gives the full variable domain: EAGVAQSPRYKIIEKRQSVAFWCNPISGHATLYWYQQILGQGPKLLIQFQNNGVVDDSQLPKDRFSAERLKGVDSTLKIQPAKLEDSAVYLCASSLGAYNEQFFGPGTRLTVL.

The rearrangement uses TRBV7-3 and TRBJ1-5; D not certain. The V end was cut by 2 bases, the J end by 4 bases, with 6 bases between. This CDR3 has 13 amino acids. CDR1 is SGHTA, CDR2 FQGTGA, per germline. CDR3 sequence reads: CASSLGPNQPQHF. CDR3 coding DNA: TGTGCCAGCAGCTTAGGGCCAAATCAGCCCCAGCATTTT.

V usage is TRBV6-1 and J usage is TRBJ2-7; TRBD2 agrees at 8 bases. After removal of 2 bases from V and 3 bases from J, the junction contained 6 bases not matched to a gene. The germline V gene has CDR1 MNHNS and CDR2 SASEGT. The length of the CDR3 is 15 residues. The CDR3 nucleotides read TGTGCCAGCAGTGAAATAAGCGGGAGAGGCTACGAGCAGTACTTC. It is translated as CASSEISGRGYEQYF.

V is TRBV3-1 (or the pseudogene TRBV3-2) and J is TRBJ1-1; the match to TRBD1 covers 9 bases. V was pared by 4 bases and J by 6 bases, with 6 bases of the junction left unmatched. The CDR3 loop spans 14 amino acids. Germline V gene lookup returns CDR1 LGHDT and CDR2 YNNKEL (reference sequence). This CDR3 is CASSLSTGGPEAFF. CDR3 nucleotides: TGTGCCAGCAGCCTATCAACAGGGGGCCCTGAAGCTTTCTTT.

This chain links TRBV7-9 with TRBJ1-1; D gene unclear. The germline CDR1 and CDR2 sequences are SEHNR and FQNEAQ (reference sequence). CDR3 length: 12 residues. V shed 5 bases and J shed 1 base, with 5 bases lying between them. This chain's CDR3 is CASSVQNTEAFF. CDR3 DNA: TGTGCCAGCAGCGTACAGAACACTGAAGCTTTCTTT. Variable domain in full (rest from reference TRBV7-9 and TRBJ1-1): DTGVSQNPRHKITKRGQNVTFRCDPISEHNRLYWYRQTLGQGPEFLTYFQNEAQLEKSRLLSDRFSAERPKGSFSTLEIQRTEQGDSAMYLCASSVQNTEAFFGQGTRLTVV.